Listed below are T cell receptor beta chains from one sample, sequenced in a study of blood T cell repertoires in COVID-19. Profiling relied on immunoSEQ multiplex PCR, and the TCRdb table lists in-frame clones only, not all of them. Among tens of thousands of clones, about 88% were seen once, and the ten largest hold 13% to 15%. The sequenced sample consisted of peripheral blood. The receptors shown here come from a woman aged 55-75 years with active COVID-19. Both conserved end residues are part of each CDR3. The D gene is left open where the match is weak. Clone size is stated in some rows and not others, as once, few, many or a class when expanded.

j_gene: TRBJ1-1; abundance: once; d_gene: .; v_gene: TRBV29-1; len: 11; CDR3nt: TGCAGCGTCCCTTTCGACACTGAAGCTTTCTTT; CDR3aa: CSVPFDTEAFF
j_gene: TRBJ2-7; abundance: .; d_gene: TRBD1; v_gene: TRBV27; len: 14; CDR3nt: TGTGCCAGCAGTTCACTAGGACAGGGCCACGAGCAGTACTTC; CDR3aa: CASSSLGQGHEQYF
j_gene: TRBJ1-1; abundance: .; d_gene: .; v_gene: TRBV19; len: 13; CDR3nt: TGTGCCAGTAGTCCGGGGGGTCTTGGTGAAGCTTTCTTT; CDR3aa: CASSPGGLGEAFF
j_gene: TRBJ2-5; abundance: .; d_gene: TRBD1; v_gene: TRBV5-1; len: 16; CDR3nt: TGCGCCAGCAGCCGCCGGACAGGGTCACCGCCGGAGACCCAGTACTTC; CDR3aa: CASSRRTGSPPETQYF
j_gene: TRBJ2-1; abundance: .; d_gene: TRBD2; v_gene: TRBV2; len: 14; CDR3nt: TGTGCCAGCAGGACCTTCGGGAGGGACAATGAGCAGTTCTTC; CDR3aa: CASRTFGRDNEQFF
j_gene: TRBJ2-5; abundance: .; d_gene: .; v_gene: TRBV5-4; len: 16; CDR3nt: TGTGCCAGCAGCTTGGCCGTTGGCAGACTCCAAGAGACCCAGTACTTC; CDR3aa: CASSLAVGRLQETQYF
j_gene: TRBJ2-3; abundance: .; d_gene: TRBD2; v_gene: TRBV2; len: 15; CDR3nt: TGTGCCAGCAGTGCGGCGGGGGGATATGGAGATACGCAGTATTTT; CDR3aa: CASSAAGGYGDTQYF
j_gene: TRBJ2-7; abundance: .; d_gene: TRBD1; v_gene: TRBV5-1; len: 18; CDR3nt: TGCGCCAGCAGCTTGAATCCACCCTCCGGGACAGGGTCCTACGAGCAGTACTTC; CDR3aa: CASSLNPPSGTGSYEQYF
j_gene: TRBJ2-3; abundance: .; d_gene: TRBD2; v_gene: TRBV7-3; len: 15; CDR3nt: TGTGCCAGCAGCTTAACGCCGGGGACTAGCCCCGACCGAGATTTT; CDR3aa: CASSLTPGTSPDRDF
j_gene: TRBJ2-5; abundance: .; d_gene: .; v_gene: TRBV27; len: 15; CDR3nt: TGTGCCAGCAGCCTAGATCCCAAGTCGGGGGAGACCCAGTACTTC; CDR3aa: CASSLDPKSGETQYF
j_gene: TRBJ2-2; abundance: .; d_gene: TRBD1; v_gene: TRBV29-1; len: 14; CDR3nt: TGCAGCGTTGGGACAGGGGGAAGCACCGGGGAGCTGTTTTTT; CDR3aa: CSVGTGGSTGELFF
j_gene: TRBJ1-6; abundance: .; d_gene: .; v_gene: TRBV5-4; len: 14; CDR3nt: TGTGCCAGCAGCTTGGGGGGGGGTAATTCACCCCTCCACTTT; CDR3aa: CASSLGGGNSPLHF
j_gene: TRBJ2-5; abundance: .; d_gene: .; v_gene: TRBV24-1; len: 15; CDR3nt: TGTGCCACCAGTGATGCCCGAGAGGCGTCGGGGACCCAGTACTTC; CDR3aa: CATSDAREASGTQYF
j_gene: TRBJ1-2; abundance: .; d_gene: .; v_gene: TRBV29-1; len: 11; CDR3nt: TGCAGCGTACGGACAGCCGATGGCTACACCTTC; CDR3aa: CSVRTADGYTF
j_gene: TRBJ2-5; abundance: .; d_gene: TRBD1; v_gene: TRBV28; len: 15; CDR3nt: TGTGCCAGCAGTTCGACAGGGGCGGCGCAAGAGACCCAGTACTTC; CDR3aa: CASSSTGAAQETQYF
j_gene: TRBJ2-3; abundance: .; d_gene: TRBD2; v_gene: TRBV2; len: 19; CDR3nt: TGTGCCAGCAGGCACCCGGGACTAGCGGGGGGGCCGGGGACAGATACGCAGTATTTT; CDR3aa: CASRHPGLAGGPGTDTQYF
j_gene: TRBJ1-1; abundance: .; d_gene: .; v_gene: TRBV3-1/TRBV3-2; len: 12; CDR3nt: TGTGCCAGCAGCCGTGCCTCAGGTGAAGCTTTCTTT; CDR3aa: CASSRASGEAFF
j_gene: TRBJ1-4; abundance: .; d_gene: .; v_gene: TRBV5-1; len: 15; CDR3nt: TGCGCCAGCAGGCTGCAGGGAGGGCCTAATGAAAAACTGTTTTTT; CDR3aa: CASRLQGGPNEKLFF
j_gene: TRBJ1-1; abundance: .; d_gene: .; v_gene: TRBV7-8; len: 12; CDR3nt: TGTGCCAGCAGCTCGTCGGGGGTGGGAGCTTTCTTT; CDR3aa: CASSSSGVGAFF
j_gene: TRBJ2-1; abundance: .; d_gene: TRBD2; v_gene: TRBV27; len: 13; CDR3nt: TGTGCCAGCAGCCAGCGGGGGGCCGGAGAGCAGTTCTTC; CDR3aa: CASSQRGAGEQFF
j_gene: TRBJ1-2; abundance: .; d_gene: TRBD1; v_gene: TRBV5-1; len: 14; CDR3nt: TGCGCCAGCAGCTACGACAGGGGGCTCGATGGCTACACCTTC; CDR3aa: CASSYDRGLDGYTF
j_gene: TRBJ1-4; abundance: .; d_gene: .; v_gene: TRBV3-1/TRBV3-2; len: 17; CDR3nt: TGTGCCAGCAGCCAAGATTACTCTTCCGGGGGGGATGAAAAACTGTTTTTT; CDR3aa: CASSQDYSSGGDEKLFF
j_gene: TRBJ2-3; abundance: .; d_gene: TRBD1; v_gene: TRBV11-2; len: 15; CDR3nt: TGTGCCAGCAGTACCGGACAGGGCAGGACAGATACGCAGTATTTT; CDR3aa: CASSTGQGRTDTQYF
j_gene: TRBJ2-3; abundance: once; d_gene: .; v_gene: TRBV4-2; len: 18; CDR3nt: TGTGCCAGCAGTATAACCGTTGGGAGGACCAGCGGGACAGATACGCAGTATTTT; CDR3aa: CASSITVGRTSGTDTQYF
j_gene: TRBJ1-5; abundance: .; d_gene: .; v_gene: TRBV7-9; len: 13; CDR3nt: TGTGCCAGCAGCTTCCAGGCACGCCAGCCCCAGCATTTT; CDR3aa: CASSFQARQPQHF
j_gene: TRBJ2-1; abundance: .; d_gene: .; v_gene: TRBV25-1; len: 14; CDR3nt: TGTGCCAGCAGGAGGGGGGGCGACTACAATGAGCAGTTCTTC; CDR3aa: CASRRGGDYNEQFF
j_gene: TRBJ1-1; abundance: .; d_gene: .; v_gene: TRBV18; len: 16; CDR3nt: TGTGCCAGCTCACCACTCCCCAGACTTATGAACACTGAAGCTTTCTTT; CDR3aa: CASSPLPRLMNTEAFF
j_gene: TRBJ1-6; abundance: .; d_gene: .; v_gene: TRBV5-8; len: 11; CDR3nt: TGTGCCAGCGAGGGAAGCTCACCCCTCCACTTT; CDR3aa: CASEGSSPLHF